The sequence of this TCR beta chain was determined in a study of T cells after yellow fever vaccination. Study overall: It was SMART-Seq v4 Ultra Low Input that prepared the fractions with low cell numbers. Study outcomes and limitations: Highly abundant clonotypes carried over from the bulk population could end up in FACS-sorted repertoires as contaminants. At 95% to 98% for CD4 and about 91% for CD8, most primary-vaccination clones showed up again after the booster.

The 5'RACE template-switching step produced TCR cDNA and added a universal primer site and UMIs. TCRdb reprocessed the 5' RACE reads with MiXCR, giving one entry per CDR3 protein. The sample lists a few hundred thousand distinct CDR3 sequences, around 7% seen once, with about 0.9% in the top ten. The V segment lost 1 base and the J segment 5 bases; nucleotides outside the gene matches: 4. The germline V gene encodes CDR1 SQVTM and CDR2 ANQGSEA. The CDR3 is 13 amino acids. Concerning this clonotype: The antigen remains undetermined.

The TCR originated in a man aged 25 to 45 who received the YFV17D yellow fever vaccine. The chain recombines TRBV29-1 with TRBJ2-7, with 8 bases identical to TRBD2. The sample was CD4+ T cells sorted from PBMCs, taken 15 days after the yellow fever booster vaccination. The chain's CDR3 is CSVEVVGLDEQYF. CDR3 nucleotides: TGCAGCGTTGAAGTCGTGGGACTAGACGAGCAGTACTTC.